The 5 T cell receptor beta chains below come from one sample, sequenced in a study of cytomegalovirus exposure and HLA in healthy donors. Both 60 Vbeta primers and 13 Jbeta primers went into the PCR. Profiled with immunoSEQ multiplex PCR; TCRdb holds only in-frame clones, not every one. The sample has 100,000 or so clones, approximately 70% seen once; the top ten hold 11%. Sequenced input: PBMCs. The source of these receptors is a man aged 40-49 years in good health and CMV-seropositive.

The gene calls are TRBV27 and TRBJ2-3, with TRBD2 identical over 11 bases. Trimming cost V 2 bases and J 1 base; bases outside gene matches: 8. This CDR3 region has 18 residues. The V gene's germline CDR1 is MNHEY and CDR2 SMNVEV (reference sequence). The CDR3 sequence is CASSLRIAGGVGTDTQYF. The CDR3 nucleotides read TGTGCCAGCAGTTTACGAATAGCGGGAGGGGTAGGCACAGATACGCAGTATTTT.

The V and J genes are TRBV7-2 and TRBJ1-6; 10 bases line up with TRBD1. Looked up from germline, CDR1 is SGHTA and CDR2 is FQGNSA. The length of the CDR3 is 15 residues. V was clipped by 3 bases and J by 10 bases; unmatched bases: 6. CDR3 sequence reads: CASSLGTGVSSPLHF. Here the CDR3 DNA reads TGTGCCAGCAGCTTGGGGACAGGGGTAAGCTCACCCCTCCACTTT.

The chain uses TRBV28 and TRBJ1-1; the match to TRBD1 covers 10 bases. CDR1 and CDR2 from the germline V gene are MDHEN and SYDVKM. The CDR3 consists of 15 residues. The V segment lost 5 bases and the J segment 5 bases; nucleotides outside the gene matches: 8. As DNA, the CDR3 is TGTGCCAGCAGTCTTCCGACAGGGGGCAAGACTGAAGCTTTCTTT. It is translated as CASSLPTGGKTEAFF.

The gene calls are TRBV2 and TRBJ2-3, with a possible D match to TRBD2 (6 bases). Germline V gene data show CDR1 as SNHLY and CDR2 as FYNNEI. The V end was cut by 5 bases, the J end by 1 base, with 19 bases between. This CDR3 contains 17 residues. CDR3 protein: CASSLERLASRTDTQYF. The CDR3 nucleotides are TGTGCCAGCAGTCTCGAGCGGCTAGCGTCCCGCACAGATACGCAGTATTTT.

This rearrangement joins TRBV7-8 to TRBJ2-7; perhaps TRBD2 as D (6 bases). CDR3 length: 15 amino acids. Trimming pared 6 bases from V and 5 bases from J, leaving 20 bases between. Germline V gene data show CDR1 as SGHVS and CDR2 as FQNEAQ. Here the CDR3 reads CASRFSSGSYHEQYV. The CDR3 coding sequence is TGTGCCAGCAGATTCAGTAGCGGATCTTACCACGAGCAGTACGTC.